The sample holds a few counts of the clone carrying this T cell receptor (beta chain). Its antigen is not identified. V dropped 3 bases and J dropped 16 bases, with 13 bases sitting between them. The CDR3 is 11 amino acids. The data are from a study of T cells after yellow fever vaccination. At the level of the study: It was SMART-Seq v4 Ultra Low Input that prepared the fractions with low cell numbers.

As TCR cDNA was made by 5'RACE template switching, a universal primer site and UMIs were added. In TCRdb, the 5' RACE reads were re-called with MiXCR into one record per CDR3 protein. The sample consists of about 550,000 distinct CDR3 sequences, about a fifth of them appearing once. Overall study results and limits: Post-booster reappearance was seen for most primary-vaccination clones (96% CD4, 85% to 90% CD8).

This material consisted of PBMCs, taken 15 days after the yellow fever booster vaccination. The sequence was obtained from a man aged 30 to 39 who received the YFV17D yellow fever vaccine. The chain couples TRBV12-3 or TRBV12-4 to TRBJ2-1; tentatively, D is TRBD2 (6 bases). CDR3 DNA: TGTGCCAGCAGTTTGGGGACTGTGTATTTCTTC. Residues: CASSLGTVYFF.